A selection of T cell receptor beta chains follows, all from one sample in a study of OX40 agonist ivuxolimab in advanced cancers. Measured with immunoSEQ multiplex PCR; TCRdb has only the in-frame clones, and not every one. The table lists tens of thousands of clones, over 90% of them singletons. The source was CD4+ or CD8+ T cells sorted from blood, collected in a trial of the OX40 agonist ivuxolimab. These receptors came from an adult with an advanced solid tumor such as melanoma, head and neck, liver or kidney cancer. Each CDR3 is given without its conserved first and last residue. Each record gives: J gene, clone size, V gene, CDR3 protein. Size is omitted from some rows. Given values are once, few, many or a class for expanded clones.

>TRBJ2-1|once|TRBV7-7
ASSLKVSGVNEQF
>TRBJ2-2|.|TRBV30
AWSRAPRGTGELF
>TRBJ2-3|.|TRBV7-9
ASSPVGADTQY
>TRBJ2-1|few|TRBV19
ASSIVLEGLEQF
>TRBJ1-2|medium-sized|TRBV27
ASSWADRRGGYT
>TRBJ2-5|once|TRBV5-1
ASSLGLAGGETQY
>TRBJ2-2|.|TRBV5-6
ASSLSSGGTLNTGELF
>TRBJ1-5|.|TRBV25-1
ASNQYSNQPQH
>TRBJ2-7|few|TRBV7-9
ASSLGSQYEQY
>TRBJ1-2|once|TRBV28
ASSLWGLGGMNYGYT
>TRBJ2-7|.|TRBV9
ASSAGVTGYEQY
>TRBJ2-1|.|TRBV5-1
ASSLTGTNSYNEQF
>TRBJ2-5|.|TRBV6-5
ASRGGLAGGETQY
>TRBJ2-7|.|TRBV7-9
ASSFMGQDIYEQY
>TRBJ1-6|.|TRBV13
ASSPRTADYNSPLH
>TRBJ2-3|.|TRBV10-3
AISESIWESSTDTQY
>TRBJ1-1|.|TRBV15
ATSRGTGLNTEAF
>TRBJ1-1|.|TRBV28
ASSPPRWRQPEAF
>TRBJ2-5|.|TRBV9
ASSALAGGGETQY